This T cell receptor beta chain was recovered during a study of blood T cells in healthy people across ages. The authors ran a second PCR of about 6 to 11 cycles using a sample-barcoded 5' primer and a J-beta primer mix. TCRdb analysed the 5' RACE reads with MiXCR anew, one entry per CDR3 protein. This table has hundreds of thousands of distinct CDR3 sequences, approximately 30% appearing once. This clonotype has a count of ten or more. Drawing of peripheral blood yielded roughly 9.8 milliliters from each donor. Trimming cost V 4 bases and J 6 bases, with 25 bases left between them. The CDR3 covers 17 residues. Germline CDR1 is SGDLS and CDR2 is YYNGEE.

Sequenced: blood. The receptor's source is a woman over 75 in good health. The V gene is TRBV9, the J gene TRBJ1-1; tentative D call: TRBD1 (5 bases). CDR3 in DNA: TGTGCCAGCAGCTCCCAACCCTACGGGACTTCCGTACCTGAAGCTTTCTTT. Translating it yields CASSSQPYGTSVPEAFF.